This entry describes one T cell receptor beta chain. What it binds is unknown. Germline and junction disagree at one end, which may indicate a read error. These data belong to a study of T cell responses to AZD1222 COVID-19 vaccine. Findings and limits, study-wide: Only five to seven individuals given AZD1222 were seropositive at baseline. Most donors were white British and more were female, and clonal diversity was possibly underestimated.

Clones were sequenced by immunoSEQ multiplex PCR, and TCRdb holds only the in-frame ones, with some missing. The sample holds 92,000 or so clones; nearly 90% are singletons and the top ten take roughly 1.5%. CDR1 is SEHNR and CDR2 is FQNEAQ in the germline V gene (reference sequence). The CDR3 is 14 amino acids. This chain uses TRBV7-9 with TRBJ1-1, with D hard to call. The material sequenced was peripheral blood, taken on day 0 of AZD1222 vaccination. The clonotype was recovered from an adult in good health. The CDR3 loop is CASSLTGLNTEAFF. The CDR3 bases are TGTGCCAGCAGCTTAACTGGGTTGAATACTGAAGCTTTCTTT.